The present entry profiles one TCR beta chain with its context. The data stem from a study of CD8 T cells in Susac syndrome. Random hexamers served to reverse transcribe roughly 0.45 to 1 ug RNA. It was immunoSEQ multiplex PCR that amplified TCR beta CDR3 across 54 Vbeta and 13 Jbeta. TCRdb called the immunoSEQ multiplex PCR reads again in MiXCR, with one record for every CDR3 protein. The table shows roughly 200,000 distinct CDR3 sequences, with approximately 93% occurring only once. Sequencing of TCR beta was carried out in blood CD8+ and CD4+ T cells. In germline, CDR1 is LNHDA, CDR2 SQIVND (reference sequence). V was shortened by 5 bases and J by 7 bases, with 8 bases between the two germline ends. The CDR3 runs 11 residues.

This sequence originates from a human donor in good health. The sequenced material came from CD4+ T cells from PBMCs. The V gene is TRBV19, the J gene TRBJ1-2; D is ambiguous. CDR3 nucleotides: TGTGCCAGTAGTTTAAGTGGTGGCTACACCTTC. It specifies CASSLSGGYTF.